The rows below give T cell receptor beta chains drawn from one sample of a study of response to subunit inactivated influenza vaccine. TCRdb processed the RT-PCR reads anew with MiXCR; each CDR3 protein has one entry. The table lists 860,000 or so distinct CDR3 sequences, 21% of them singletons. The material sequenced was PBMCs from blood, taken roughly 5 days after vaccination. All receptors come from a man between 50 and 59 years old who received an inactivated influenza vaccine. Each CDR3 is given with its conserved first and last residue. Each record gives: D gene, V gene, J gene, CDR3 length, clone size, CDR3 DNA, CDR3 protein. D genes are given only for firm matches. A clone size is listed for some rows: how often the clone was seen (once, few, many), or a class if it is expanded.

TRBD1	TRBV5-1	TRBJ2-7	15	few	TGCGCCAGCAGCTCACAGGGGCCAGGCCCCTACGAGCAGTACTTC	CASSSQGPGPYEQYF
NA	TRBV20-1	TRBJ1-2	15	few	TGCAGTGCTAGCCCCCCTGAGGGGACGACCTATGGCTACACCTTC	CSASPPEGTTYGYTF
NA	TRBV12-3/TRBV12-4	TRBJ2-2	13	NA	TGTGCCAGCAGGTGGACAGCCCCCGGGGAGCTGTTTTTT	CASRWTAPGELFF
NA	TRBV20-1	TRBJ1-5	13	few	TGCAGTGCTAGAAGGGGACCAGAACAGCCCCAGCATTTT	CSARRGPEQPQHF
NA	TRBV6-2/TRBV6-3	TRBJ1-2	12	NA	TGTGCCAGCAGTTATGTCAATGATGGCTACACCTTC	CASSYVNDGYTF
TRBD2	TRBV7-3	TRBJ2-2	17	once	TGTGCCAGCAGCTTAATTTCAGCGGGAGGGCCCGCTGGGGAGCTGTTTTTT	CASSLISAGGPAGELFF
TRBD2	TRBV2	TRBJ2-7	14	few	TGTGCCAGCAGTGAAGGGACTAGCATGGACGAGCAGTACTTC	CASSEGTSMDEQYF
NA	TRBV7-2	TRBJ1-2	13	many	TGTGCCAGCACCGGGTCGATTAACTATGGCTACACCTTC	CASTGSINYGYTF
NA	TRBV6-2/TRBV6-3	TRBJ1-2	14	NA	TGTGCCAGCAGGCCTACCGACAGGAACTATGGCTACACCTTC	CASRPTDRNYGYTF
NA	TRBV9	TRBJ2-3	15	few	TGTGCCAGCAGCCCCCGGGGTCGCCACACAGATACGCAGTATTTT	CASSPRGRHTDTQYF
TRBD2	TRBV20-1	TRBJ2-7	16	few	TGCAGTGCTAGAGCCCTAAAAGCGGGAGGGCCCTACGAGCAGTACTTC	CSARALKAGGPYEQYF
TRBD1	TRBV3-1	TRBJ2-1	14	NA	TGTGCCAGCAGCCACCCGGACAGGGAAAATGAGCAGTTCTTC	CASSHPDRENEQFF
TRBD1	TRBV5-6	TRBJ2-4	16	once	TGTGCCAGCAGCCTCCGGACAGGTCGGGCCAAAAACATTCAGTACTTC	CASSLRTGRAKNIQYF
TRBD1	TRBV11-2	TRBJ1-2	15	NA	TGTGCCAGCAGTCATCCGGGACAGGGGCCCTATGGCTACACCTTC	CASSHPGQGPYGYTF